This TCR beta chain appears in the sequencing data of a study of immune cell composition in non-small cell lung cancer. Study-wide context: Histologic subtype was mainly adenocarcinoma or squamous cell carcinoma.

Study-level results: Top 10 clone scores and clonality were higher in squamous than adenocarcinoma.

DNA was extracted from unsorted cell suspensions stored frozen. Profiled with immunoSEQ multiplex PCR; TCRdb holds only in-frame clones, not every one. This repertoire shows 14,000 or so clones, over 70% found once; its top ten account for 11%. In regard to this clone: Antigen unknown.

Sequencing input: lung tumor tissue. This receptor was identified in a human donor with non-small cell lung cancer.

The CDR3 protein is CASSSGTGVDGYTF. Here the CDR3 DNA reads TGTGCCAGCAGCTCCGGGACAGGGGTCGATGGCTACACCTTC. V and J are TRBV27 and TRBJ1-2; 10 nucleotides match TRBD1. The CDR3 has 14 residues. Germline V gives CDR1 MNHEY, CDR2 SMNVEV (reference sequence). The ends lost 6 bases at V and 6 bases at J; junction bases unmatched: 7.